This TCR beta chain originates from a study of blood T cell repertoires in COVID-19. Study details: Samples taken during acute and convalescent COVID-19 were collected in the United States, Italy and Spain.

Source study methods: Amplification from reference gene primers served as the basis for estimated nucleated cell counts. This table comes from immunoSEQ multiplex PCR, and its TCRdb copy is limited to in-frame clones, with some not included. From that table come the V and J calls and clone size; the DNA was used to work out D and trimming. Counted here are some 240,000 clones, around 84% occurring once; the ten biggest clones make up over 4%. Participants came from roughly 24 US areas, aged about 18 to 89 years. Cohort allocation depended upon clinical history that participants reported. CDR1 is SGHRS, CDR2 YFSETQ, per germline. Trimming shortened V by 4 bases and J by 3 bases, and 8 bases separated the two germline ends. The CDR3 runs to 13 residues.

The clonotype comes from a man aged 25-45 years with acute COVID-19. The chain joins TRBV5-1 to TRBJ1-5; D uncertain. Source material: PBMCs or T cells enriched from blood (not recorded which). The CDR3 DNA reads TGCGCCAGCAGCCTAGGAGTCAATCAGCCCCAGCATTTT. As protein: CASSLGVNQPQHF.